These 21 T cell receptor beta chains were sequenced from one sample in a study of T cell repertoires in cytomegalovirus infection. TCRdb re-called the reads through MiXCR, storing one row per CDR3 protein. The table shows some 320,000 distinct CDR3 sequences, with almost 30% occurring only once. No antigen is known for these receptors. The starting material was cultured PBMCs, obtained from culture after CMV antigen stimulation. These receptors originate from a human donor in good health (CMV status not recorded). Some clones in this sample may be carry-over from other donors' samples.

This clonotype has a count of ten or more. V gene TRBV12-3 or TRBV12-4 combines with J gene TRBJ1-2, with 7 bases identical to TRBD1. V was clipped by 4 bases and J by 4 bases; unmatched bases: 3. This CDR3 spans 13 amino acids. CDR3 DNA sequence: TGTGCCAGCAGTTCCGGGACAGCCTATGGCTACACCTTC. Amino acids: CASSSGTAYGYTF.

Ten or more counts support this clonotype. The V call is TRBV7-2, the J call TRBJ1-1, with TRBD1 as a possible D gene (6 bases). V lost 4 bases and J 1 base, leaving 7 bases between the germline ends. This CDR3 is built from 13 residues. CDR1 and CDR2 (germline): SGHTA, FQGNSA. CDR3 loop: CASSWDKNTEAFF. CDR3 DNA sequence: TGTGCCAGCAGCTGGGACAAGAACACTGAAGCTTTCTTT.

This clonotype was detected only a few times. The chain recombines TRBV20-1 with TRBJ2-1; tentative D call: TRBD1 (7 bases). The CDR3 contains 18 residues. In germline, CDR1 is DFQATT, CDR2 SNEGSKA (reference sequence). Trimming pared 5 bases from V and 0 bases from J, leaving 23 bases between. The CDR3 DNA reads as TGCAGTGCTTTCGGAGGGGGCAGGGGCCAAAGCTCCTACAATGAGCAGTTCTTC. This codes for CSAFGGGRGQSSYNEQFF.

This chain joins TRBV4-2 and TRBJ2-1, with 7 positions matching TRBD2. The J segment lost 0 bases and the V segment lost 3 bases, leaving 5 bases of the junction unmatched. Germline CDR1 and CDR2: LGHNA and YNFKEQ. There are 16 residues in the CDR3. The CDR3 is CASSHDLAGSYNEQFF. CDR3 nucleotide sequence: TGTGCCAGCAGCCACGATTTAGCGGGCTCCTACAATGAGCAGTTCTTC.

The chain couples TRBV19 to TRBJ1-2; D perhaps matches TRBD1 (5 bases). The germline V gene encodes CDR1 LNHDA and CDR2 SQIVND (reference sequence). The CDR3 has 15 amino acids. Trimming shortened V by 1 base and J by 8 bases, and 17 bases separated the two germline ends. In nucleotides, the CDR3 is TGTGCCAGTAGTATAGGAGTCCAGGGTGAAATCGGCTACACCTTC. Residues: CASSIGVQGEIGYTF.

This clonotype was detected only a few times. V is TRBV19 and J is TRBJ2-4; D may be TRBD2 (6 bases). The CDR3 consists of 16 residues. Germline lookup yields CDR1 LNHDA and CDR2 SQIVND (reference sequence). The V and J ends lost 4 bases and 0 bases respectively, with 13 bases between them. The CDR3 DNA is TGTGCCAGTAGTAGGGATGGGGGACTAGCCAAAAACATTCAGTACTTC. It yields the protein CASSRDGGLAKNIQYF.

This clonotype was seen repeatedly, ten times or more. V gene TRBV7-2 combines with J gene TRBJ2-2, with D possibly being TRBD1 (6 bases). This CDR3 has 15 residues. In germline, CDR1 is SGHTA, CDR2 FQGNSA. Between the trimmed V and J ends, which lost 5 bases and 2 bases, there was a span of 12 bases. CDR3 sequence reads: CASSPRGGNTGELFF. The CDR3, as DNA: TGTGCCAGCAGCCCCAGAGGGGGAAACACCGGGGAGCTGTTTTTT.

This rearrangement joins TRBV7-9 to TRBJ1-3; 10 positions match TRBD1. The CDR3 covers 16 residues. V gave up 4 bases and J gave up 3 bases; unmatched junction bases: 6. Germline V gene sequence: CDR1 SEHNR, CDR2 FQNEAQ (reference sequence). The CDR3 nucleotides are TGTGCCAGCAGCTCGTCCGACAGGGGGCTTGGAAACACCATATATTTT. It encodes CASSSSDRGLGNTIYF.

This clonotype was seen only a few times. The chain joins TRBV7-2 to TRBJ1-4; tentatively, D is TRBD1 (5 bases). The V end was cut by 1 base, the J end by 5 bases, with 11 bases between. Germline V gene sequence: CDR1 SGHTA, CDR2 FQGNSA. This CDR3 is built from 15 residues. DNA of the CDR3: TGTGCCAGCAGCTTAGTTGCGGGACGGAATGAAAAACTGTTTTTT. The encoded protein is CASSLVAGRNEKLFF.

The chain is built from TRBV30 and TRBJ2-7; D remains unclear. Trimming cost V 0 bases and J 2 bases, with 11 bases left between them. The germline V gene encodes CDR1 GTSNPN and CDR2 SVGIG (reference sequence). The CDR3 spans 14 residues. The chain's CDR3 is CAWSVGNWAYEQYF. The CDR3 DNA sequence: TGTGCCTGGAGTGTAGGAAACTGGGCCTACGAGCAGTACTTC.

The rearrangement links TRBV12-3 or TRBV12-4 to TRBJ2-2; perhaps TRBD2 as D (6 bases). CDR3 length: 16 residues. V lost 7 bases and J 4 bases, leaving 19 bases between the germline ends. DNA of the CDR3: TGTGCCAGCAAAGGCCAAGGAGGGATCTCCACCGGGGAGCTGTTTTTT. This sequence encodes CASKGQGGISTGELFF.

This clonotype was picked up many times. The chain couples TRBV7-9 to TRBJ2-1; the D is unclear. V lost 5 bases, J lost 6 bases, and 20 bases lay in between. This CDR3 region has 16 residues. Germline-derived CDR1 and CDR2 are SEHNR and FQNEAQ (reference sequence). The chain's CDR3 is CASSVTLGTARNEQFF. The CDR3 nucleotides are TGTGCCAGCAGCGTAACCCTGGGAACGGCCCGCAATGAGCAGTTCTTC.

This chain connects TRBV18 to TRBJ1-5; D might be TRBD1 (5 bases). This CDR3 spans 15 amino acids. The germline gives CDR1 KGHSH, CDR2 LQKENI. Trimming took off 1 base at V and 4 bases at J, with 11 bases between the two ends. The CDR3 sequence is CASSPLGQSNQPQHF. CDR3 nucleotides: TGTGCCAGCTCACCACTGGGGCAGAGTAATCAGCCCCAGCATTTT.

This clonotype was picked up a small number of times. The chain employs TRBV20-1 and TRBJ2-7, with D tentatively TRBD2 (6 bases). The germline V and J ends were trimmed by 0 bases and 4 bases, with 13 bases remaining between them. There are 14 residues in the CDR3. Per germline, CDR1 DFQATT and CDR2 SNEGSKA (reference sequence). The CDR3 region has the DNA TGCAGTGCTAGAGAGGCAACTAGCAATTACGAGCAGTACTTC. Its protein product is CSAREATSNYEQYF.

This clonotype has at least ten counts. V and J are TRBV6-5 and TRBJ2-3; 14 bases fit TRBD2. The CDR3 has 14 amino acids. V shed 6 bases and J 13 bases; nucleotides not matched to a gene: 9. Germline loops: CDR1 MNHEY, CDR2 SVGAGI. CDR3 coding DNA: TGTGCCAGCAGGGGACTAGCGGGGGAGGCTGAGGAGTATTTT. Translating gives CASRGLAGEAEEYF.

This clonotype was observed a few times. The chain uses TRBV11-2 and TRBJ1-4, with 7 positions matching TRBD1. The V gene's germline CDR1 is SGHAT and CDR2 FQNNGV. With 5 bases clipped from V and 3 bases from J, the junction kept 0 bases outside the gene matches. The CDR3 loop spans 13 amino acids. This CDR3 reads CASSRGPNEKLFF. The CDR3 bases are TGTGCCAGCAGCAGGGGGCCTAATGAAAAACTGTTTTTT.

This clonotype has a count of ten or more. This chain connects TRBV7-2 to TRBJ1-1; the D is unclear. Deletions cut 4 bases from V and 6 bases from J, with 6 bases between. CDR1 is SGHTA and CDR2 is FQGNSA in the germline V gene. The CDR3 runs 11 residues. CDR3 residues: CASSSESEAFF. DNA of the CDR3: TGTGCCAGCAGCTCAGAATCTGAAGCTTTCTTT. Using reference TRBV7-2 and TRBJ1-1 for the parts outside the CDR3, the full variable domain is GAGVSQSPSNKVTEKGKDVELRCDPISGHTALYWYRQSLGQGLEFLIYFQGNSAPDKSGLPSDRFSAERTGGSVSTLTIQRTQQEDSAVYLCASSSESEAFFGQGTRLTVV.

The V and J genes are TRBV7-9 and TRBJ1-1; TRBD1 agrees at 7 bases. This CDR3 is 15 amino acids long. The germline V gene has CDR1 SEHNR and CDR2 FQNEAQ (reference sequence). J gave up 6 bases and V 5 bases, and 12 bases lay outside the gene matches. The CDR3 sequence: CASSPTRTGWPEAFF. As DNA, the CDR3 is TGTGCCAGCAGCCCTACCCGGACAGGATGGCCTGAAGCTTTCTTT.

This clonotype was seen repeatedly, ten times or more. V and J are TRBV11-2 and TRBJ2-1; 9 bases fit TRBD1. V dropped 5 bases and J dropped 3; count of bases not matched to a gene: 14. Germline CDR1 is SGHAT and CDR2 is FQNNGV. CDR3 length: 18 residues. The CDR3 DNA is TGTGCCAGCAGCGAATTCCAAACAGGGGGCACAATCTACAATGAGCAGTTCTTC. The encoded protein is CASSEFQTGGTIYNEQFF.

This clonotype occurred a few times. This rearrangement joins TRBV7-2 to TRBJ2-2; TRBD1 might be the D (6 bases). V lost 4 bases and J 8 bases, leaving 20 bases between the germline ends. The CDR3 has 16 amino acids. Germline CDR1 and CDR2: SGHTA and FQGNSA. In DNA form, the CDR3 reads TGTGCCAGCAGCTCTTACCCGACAGGTTCAGGGGGGGAGCTGTTTTTT. Protein: CASSSYPTGSGGELFF.

The chain joins TRBV23-1 to TRBJ2-3; D possibly matches TRBD1 or TRBD2 (5 bases each). TRBV23-1 falls under the ORF class, with uncertain function. Trimming took off 6 bases at V and 0 bases at J, with 10 bases between the two ends. The CDR3 loop spans 14 amino acids. The CDR3 nucleotides read TGCGCCAGCAGCCATCGGGACAGCACAGATACGCAGTATTTT. Protein: CASSHRDSTDTQYF.